One sample yielded the 3 T cell receptor beta chains listed below, sequenced in a study of T cells in Graves' hyperthyroidism and ophthalmopathy. TCR beta CDR3 regions were amplified from RNA. HTBI primers were the set used in a first-round RT-PCR of the TCR CDR3. TCRdb recomputed calls from the multiplex PCR reads with MiXCR, one row per CDR3 protein. This sample has 700,000 or so distinct CDR3 sequences, with about a sixth found just once. The sample was blood. These receptors came from a man between 18 and 35 years old with Graves' hyperthyroidism.

This clonotype was counted many times. This chain uses TRBV6-2 or TRBV6-3 with TRBJ2-7; D ambiguous. The CDR3 is 12 amino acids. Germline CDR1 is MNHEY and CDR2 is SVGEGT. V lost 6 bases, J lost 0 bases, and 6 bases lay in between. The DNA of the CDR3 is TGTGCCAGCAGCCGGGTCTCCTACGAGCAGTACTTC. Its protein product is CASSRVSYEQYF.

This clonotype was seen ten or more times. The V and J genes are TRBV20-1 and TRBJ2-3; no definite D call. The length of the CDR3 is 10 residues. CDR1 is DFQATT, CDR2 SNEGSKA, per germline (reference sequence). V was pared by 6 bases and J by 6 bases, with 7 bases between. The CDR3 protein is CSALDDTQYF. Here the CDR3 DNA reads TGCAGTGCCCTTGATGATACGCAGTATTTT.

Notes on this clonotype: A much bigger clone sits one base away, suggesting this may be a read error. The V and J genes are TRBV7-2 and TRBJ1-1; no clear D gene. The CDR3 contains 12 residues. From germline, CDR1 is SGHTA and CDR2 FQGNSA. This CDR3 is CASSLDRLEALF. Written as DNA, the CDR3 is TGTGCCAGCAGCTTAGATAGGCTAGAAGCTCTCTTT.